The sequence of this T cell receptor (beta chain) was determined in a study of blood T cell repertoires in COVID-19. Looking at the study overall: COVID-19 samples, acute and convalescent, were from the United States, Italy and Spain. In each case, the material was cDNA or gDNA derived from T cells, B-cell-depleted T cells, or PBMCs.

V lost 4 bases and J lost 2; bases outside the gene matches: 1. From germline, CDR1 is LNHDA and CDR2 SQIVND (reference sequence). CDR3 length: 14 amino acids. Per the study methods: By means of reference gene primer amplification, nucleated cell counts were estimated. Profiled with immunoSEQ multiplex PCR; TCRdb holds only in-frame clones, not every one. V and J calls and clone size are given by that table; D and trimming were obtained from the DNA. Of around 25,000 clones in the sample, just over 85% were seen once. Sequencing input: peripheral blood. The chain combines TRBV19 with TRBJ1-5, with TRBD1 identical over 8 bases. The sequence was collected from a woman aged 45-65 years with active COVID-19. In DNA form, the CDR3 reads TGTGCCAGTAGTAAGGGACAGGGCAATCAGCCCCAGCATTTT. Translating gives CASSKGQGNQPQHF.